This is a list of T cell receptor beta chains from one sample in a study of regulatory T cells in long-lasting Graves disease. From the multiplex PCR reads, TCRdb called clonotypes with MiXCR, one entry per CDR3 protein. The repertoire has fewer than 450,000 distinct CDR3 sequences, about 25% of them found once; the top ten carry around 26%. Sequencing used peripheral blood mononuclear cells (PBMCs), obtained when the disease was refractory, from a patient treated with antithyroid drugs. Receptors were obtained from a female donor with Graves disease. Both conserved end residues are part of each CDR3. Fields, in order: CDR3 protein, CDR3 DNA, D gene, J gene, V gene, clone size. A D gene is named only where the DNA matches it firmly. The size field is filled for only some rows; it gives once, few, many or a size class.

cdr3_aa: CASSPLGPSYEQYF
cdr3_nt: TGTGCCAGCAGCCCCCTGGGTCCCTCCTACGAGCAGTACTTC
d_call: .
j_call: TRBJ2-7
v_call: TRBV6-1
clone_size: few

cdr3_aa: CASALSTRTRLLLVNTGELFF
cdr3_nt: TGTGCCAGCGCTCTCTCCACCAGGACTAGACTCCTCCTGGTGAACACCGGGGAGCTGTTTTTT
d_call: TRBD2
j_call: TRBJ2-2
v_call: TRBV6-1
clone_size: .

cdr3_aa: CASSPIGADHGYTF
cdr3_nt: TGTGCCAGCTCACCAATCGGGGCAGACCATGGCTACACCTTC
d_call: .
j_call: TRBJ1-2
v_call: TRBV12-3/TRBV12-4
clone_size: few

cdr3_aa: CSAKVGTGSDTQYF
cdr3_nt: TGCAGCGCCAAGGTCGGGACAGGGTCGGATACGCAGTATTTT
d_call: TRBD1
j_call: TRBJ2-3
v_call: TRBV29-1
clone_size: .

cdr3_aa: CASSEALLGGMNTGELFF
cdr3_nt: TGTGCCAGCAGTGAAGCGCTTCTGGGCGGAATGAACACCGGGGAGCTGTTTTTT
d_call: .
j_call: TRBJ2-2
v_call: TRBV2
clone_size: .

cdr3_aa: CASCLAGGDHGELFF
cdr3_nt: TGTGCCAGCTGTTTGGCAGGGGGTGATCACGGGGAGCTGTTTTTT
d_call: TRBD1
j_call: TRBJ2-2
v_call: TRBV6-5
clone_size: many

cdr3_aa: CATSRDPLAFSYGYTF
cdr3_nt: TGTGCCACCAGCAGAGATCCCCTCGCGTTTAGCTATGGCTACACCTTC
d_call: .
j_call: TRBJ1-2
v_call: TRBV15
clone_size: few

cdr3_aa: CASSETSGRTDTQYF
cdr3_nt: TGTGCCAGCTCGGAGACTAGCGGACGCACAGATACGCAGTATTTT
d_call: TRBD2
j_call: TRBJ2-3
v_call: TRBV18
clone_size: .

cdr3_aa: CSVEGQVDYNYGYTF
cdr3_nt: TGCAGCGTTGAAGGGCAGGTCGATTATAACTATGGCTACACCTTC
d_call: .
j_call: TRBJ1-2
v_call: TRBV29-1
clone_size: many

cdr3_aa: CASSLGGTAFYEQYF
cdr3_nt: TGTGCCAGCAGCTTAGGGGGGACAGCCTTCTACGAGCAGTACTTC
d_call: TRBD1
j_call: TRBJ2-7
v_call: TRBV7-2
clone_size: many

cdr3_aa: CASSAIGLGRMGAFF
cdr3_nt: TGTGCCAGCAGTGCAATAGGACTGGGACGGATGGGAGCTTTCTTT
d_call: .
j_call: TRBJ1-1
v_call: TRBV25-1
clone_size: .

cdr3_aa: CSARDMASGETGELFF
cdr3_nt: TGCAGTGCTAGAGACATGGCTAGCGGGGAGACCGGGGAGCTGTTTTTT
d_call: TRBD2
j_call: TRBJ2-2
v_call: TRBV20-1
clone_size: many

cdr3_aa: CASSIGVFGEQYF
cdr3_nt: TGTGCCAGCAGCATAGGGGTTTTCGGCGAGCAGTACTTC
d_call: .
j_call: TRBJ2-7
v_call: TRBV7-9
clone_size: few

cdr3_aa: CASGGGYEQYF
cdr3_nt: TGTGCCAGCGGGGGGGGCTACGAGCAGTACTTC
d_call: TRBD2
j_call: TRBJ2-7
v_call: TRBV6-1
clone_size: many

cdr3_aa: CSAREGRAGSSYNEQFF
cdr3_nt: TGCAGTGCTAGAGAAGGGAGGGCGGGGAGCTCCTACAATGAGCAGTTCTTC
d_call: TRBD2
j_call: TRBJ2-1
v_call: TRBV20-1
clone_size: .

cdr3_aa: CASSIWKDNSGATEAFF
cdr3_nt: TGTGCCAGTAGTATATGGAAAGACAATAGTGGCGCCACTGAAGCTTTCTTT
d_call: .
j_call: TRBJ1-1
v_call: TRBV19
clone_size: few